This is a list of T cell receptor beta chains from one sample in a study of PD-1 blockade in classical Hodgkin lymphoma. Data came from immunoSEQ multiplex PCR; TCRdb stores just in-frame clones and leaves some out. The table records 100,000 or so clones, around 89% of them present only once. Sequences were derived from peripheral blood mononuclear cells (PBMCs), sampled before the second cycle of nivolumab. All receptors come from a human donor with classical Hodgkin lymphoma. The conserved cysteine and the conserved F or W are not part of the CDR3 here.

TRBV7-2	TRBJ2-1	ASSVRTNEQF
TRBV11-2	TRBJ1-2	ASSLGGYGYT
TRBV11-2	TRBJ2-2	ASSLRTGELF
TRBV6-1	TRBJ1-6	ASSEWVGERESPLH
TRBV19	TRBJ2-2	ASKNSGELF
TRBV19	TRBJ1-5	ASSSGRDQPQH
TRBV19	TRBJ1-1	ASSIQGGWTDRMNTEAF
TRBV7-9	TRBJ2-5	ASSLGTSGAETQY
TRBV18	TRBJ1-1	ASSPSGVNTEAF
TRBV7-2	TRBJ2-7	ASSFTGRSSYEQY
TRBV5-1	TRBJ1-1	ASSLFSGNTEAF
TRBV5-6	TRBJ1-2	ASSLVGVVYGYT
TRBV4-2	TRBJ1-1	ASSPSQGGNTEAF
TRBV6-6	TRBJ2-1	ASSTPGQAQSNEQF
TRBV30	TRBJ2-1	AWVGRTGIYNEQF
TRBV7-9	TRBJ1-3	ASSIGGYGNTIY
TRBV19	TRBJ2-7	ASSTDRVGEQY
TRBV5-8	TRBJ2-3	ASRERSTDTQY
TRBV30	TRBJ1-2	AWTGDRSNYGYT
TRBV27	TRBJ1-1	ASSFHRGSTEAF
TRBV9	TRBJ2-1	ASSDRLAGGIEQF
TRBV18	TRBJ1-1	ASSLVQGATNTEAF
TRBV9	TRBJ2-5	ASSVARKRGGAETQY
TRBV7-2	TRBJ2-7	ASSLSGSSYEQY
TRBV29-1	TRBJ2-4	SILGSLTKNIQY
TRBV7-3	TRBJ1-1	ASSQRGGYDTEAF
TRBV19	TRBJ2-2	ASSLPGELF
TRBV30	TRBJ2-2	AWSERRTGEGGELF
TRBV2	TRBJ2-3	ASSTDPGIADTQY
TRBV6-1	TRBJ1-4	ASSEIGGINEKLF
TRBV9	TRBJ2-5	ASSVVGTGETQY
TRBV25-1	TRBJ2-1	ASSDNLVYNNEQF
TRBV9	TRBJ1-2	ASSVDPGTRGYGYT
TRBV4-2	TRBJ1-1	ASSQDGSGDEAF
TRBV19	TRBJ2-2	ASTPLGGRGTGELF
TRBV27	TRBJ1-5	ASSLTTGNNQPQH
TRBV4-3	TRBJ2-5	ASSQDEVRMRCQETQY
TRBV25-1	TRBJ2-7	ASSGGGAYEQY
TRBV18	TRBJ1-1	ASSPQGAYTEAF
TRBV15	TRBJ2-7	ATSRRGGLPSYEQY
TRBV5-6	TRBJ1-2	ASSPGTNRGYT
TRBV18	TRBJ2-5	ASSRGREETQY